This T cell receptor (beta chain) is from a study of T cells in Graves' hyperthyroidism and ophthalmopathy. About the study: Pretreatment peripheral blood was obtained at initial diagnosis.

Among ophthalmopathy patients, the Clinical Activity Score reached at least 3, the NOSPECS grade reached at least 4, and duration remained under 3 months. There were TCR beta CDR3 regions amplified from RNA transcripts. HTBI primers were employed in a first-round RT-PCR of the TCR CDR3. TCRdb re-called the multiplex PCR reads through MiXCR, storing one row per CDR3 protein. This table has approximately 600,000 distinct CDR3 sequences, less than 25% appearing once. A few counts support this clonotype. Its specificity is not known. CDR1 and CDR2 from the germline V gene are SGDLS and YYNGEE. There are 14 residues in the CDR3. Trimming removed 4 bases at V and 0 bases at J, with 9 bases between. Study results and limitations: Blood also carried most thyroid clonotypes expanded above 0.001.

The V call is TRBV9, the J call TRBJ2-3, with D possibly called TRBD1 or TRBD2 (5 bases each). What was sequenced was blood. This receptor was identified in a man aged 25-45 years with Graves' ophthalmopathy. CDR3: CASSHGDSTDTQYF. Here the CDR3 DNA reads TGTGCCAGCAGCCACGGGGACAGCACAGATACGCAGTATTTT.